The next 14 T cell receptor beta chains were all read from a single sample in a study of patients and donors after allogeneic stem cell transplantation. TCRdb re-analysed the RT-PCR reads in MiXCR, keeping a single row per CDR3 protein. The profile shows about 110,000 distinct CDR3 sequences, roughly 35% of them singletons. Sequencing was carried out using blood, either unsorted or a sorted T cell fraction (not recorded which). These receptors were collected from a human donor who was either an allogeneic HSCT recipient or a stem cell or donor lymphocyte infusion donor (not recorded which). It is not recorded whose cells these are; they may come from a transplant donor.

This chain joins TRBV20-1 and TRBJ2-1, with D perhaps given as TRBD1 or TRBD2 (5 bases each). V dropped 6 bases and J dropped 7 bases, with 13 bases sitting between them. Germline V gives CDR1 DFQATT, CDR2 SNEGSKA (reference sequence). The CDR3 extends over 12 amino acids. CDR3 region: CSATRDANEQFF. For the CDR3, the DNA is TGCAGTGCGACCCGGGACGCTAATGAGCAGTTCTTC.

A few counts support this clonotype. The V and J genes are TRBV27 and TRBJ1-1; D is undetermined. The germline V gene has CDR1 MNHEY and CDR2 SMNVEV (reference sequence). This CDR3 comprises 13 residues. Between the trimmed V and J ends, which lost 2 bases and 8 bases, there was a span of 12 bases. CDR3 loop: CASSLGIGGEAFF. The CDR3 DNA reads TGTGCCAGCAGTTTAGGAATCGGAGGGGAAGCTTTCTTT.

A few counts support this clonotype. The chain combines TRBV19 with TRBJ2-1; the D is unclear. In germline, CDR1 is LNHDA, CDR2 SQIVND (reference sequence). V gave up 6 bases and J gave up 2 bases, with 14 bases separating them. CDR3 length: 15 amino acids. CDR3 in amino acids: CASSLKKLPYNEQFF. CDR3 in DNA: TGTGCCAGTAGCTTGAAGAAATTACCCTACAATGAGCAGTTCTTC.

The chain links TRBV4-2 to TRBJ1-4; D unresolved. V gave up 1 base and J gave up 4 bases, with 10 bases separating them. CDR3 length equals 15 residues. From germline, CDR1 is LGHNA and CDR2 YNFKEQ. The DNA for the CDR3 is TGTGCCAGCAGCCAAGGCAACAGCCATAATGAAAAACTGTTTTTT. It codes for CASSQGNSHNEKLFF.

The chain carries TRBV20-1 and TRBJ2-1; weak D call: TRBD2 (5 bases). CDR1 DFQATT and CDR2 SNEGSKA come from the germline V gene (reference sequence). CDR3 length: 13 residues. In DNA, the CDR3 is TGCAGCGCCTTGGGGAGCGGCGACAATGAGCAGTTCTTC. Its protein is CSALGSGDNEQFF.

This chain uses TRBV20-1 with TRBJ2-1; 12 bases fit TRBD2. This CDR3 is built from 14 residues. Unmatched junction bases numbered 3, after V lost 2 bases and J lost 7 bases. Looked up from germline, CDR1 is DFQATT and CDR2 is SNEGSKA (reference sequence). CDR3 DNA: TGCAGTGCTAGACTAGCGGGAGGGCGGAATGAGCAGTTCTTC. Translation: CSARLAGGRNEQFF.

This rearrangement joins TRBV12-3 or TRBV12-4 to TRBJ2-7, with D uncertain. The CDR3 runs to 13 residues. The V end was cut by 6 bases, the J end by 1 base, with 10 bases between. Written as DNA, the CDR3 is TGTGCCAGCAGGCCAACAGCTTCCTACGAGCAGTACTTC. This translates into CASRPTASYEQYF.

The chain uses TRBV6-6 and TRBJ2-7; TRBD2 might be the D (6 bases). The CDR3 is 16 residues long. Germline V gene data show CDR1 as MNHNY and CDR2 as SVGAGI (reference sequence). Trimming stripped 2 bases from V and 3 bases from J, with 17 bases between. The CDR3 DNA reads as TGTGCCAGCAGTTACAATCGGCCTAGCGCGAGCTACGAGCAGTACTTC. Translating it yields CASSYNRPSASYEQYF.

The rearrangement uses TRBV6-6 and TRBJ2-4; no clear D. This CDR3 is 11 amino acids long. Germline CDR1 reads MNHNY; CDR2 reads SVGAGI (reference sequence). V lost 2 bases and J lost 5, with 1 base in between. This chain's CDR3 is CASSYENIQYF. DNA for the CDR3: TGTGCCAGCAGTTACGAAAACATTCAGTACTTC.

This clonotype was detected a few times. The V gene is TRBV7-9, the J gene TRBJ1-4; TRBD1 is a possible D gene (6 bases). Trimming left V 6 bases short and J 11 bases short, with 13 bases between. Per germline, CDR1 SEHNR and CDR2 FQNEAQ (reference sequence). CDR3 size: 12 residues. The CDR3 spells CASSSTGRKLFF. DNA of the CDR3: TGTGCCAGCAGTTCCACAGGGCGGAAACTGTTTTTT.

This clonotype was observed a few times. The J gene is TRBJ2-7, the V gene TRBV20-1; TRBD2 agrees at 11 bases. The CDR3 has 14 residues. Trimming removed 3 bases from V and 5 bases from J; junction bases left unmatched: 6. In germline, CDR1 is DFQATT, CDR2 SNEGSKA (reference sequence). The CDR3 spells CSASVGLADNEQYF. The CDR3 DNA is TGCAGTGCTAGCGTGGGACTAGCGGATAACGAGCAGTACTTC.

The chain joins TRBV27 to TRBJ2-1; D is unclear. The germline CDR1 and CDR2 sequences are MNHEY and SMNVEV (reference sequence). The length of the CDR3 is 15 residues. Trimming removed 4 bases from V and 2 bases from J, with 12 bases in between. The chain's CDR3 is CASSSGRPAYNEQFF. The CDR3 nucleotides are TGTGCCAGCAGTTCGGGCCGGCCAGCCTACAATGAGCAGTTCTTC.

In this sample, this clonotype turned up a few times. This chain joins TRBV6-2 or TRBV6-3 and TRBJ1-5, with D possibly matching TRBD1 (5 bases). V was shortened by 3 bases and J by 5 bases, with 8 bases between the two germline ends. CDR1 and CDR2 (germline): MNHEY, SVGEGT. This CDR3 contains 13 residues. The chain's CDR3 is CASSYDRYQPQHF. CDR3 coding DNA: TGTGCCAGCAGTTATGACAGATATCAGCCCCAGCATTTT.

This chain links TRBV9 with TRBJ1-2; 7 nucleotides agree with TRBD1. CDR1 and CDR2 (germline): SGDLS, YYNGEE. The CDR3 totals 15 residues. V lost 3 bases and J lost 5; bases outside the gene matches: 10. CDR3: CASSERPGQPYGYTF. Here the CDR3 DNA reads TGTGCCAGCAGCGAACGACCGGGACAGCCTTATGGCTACACCTTC.